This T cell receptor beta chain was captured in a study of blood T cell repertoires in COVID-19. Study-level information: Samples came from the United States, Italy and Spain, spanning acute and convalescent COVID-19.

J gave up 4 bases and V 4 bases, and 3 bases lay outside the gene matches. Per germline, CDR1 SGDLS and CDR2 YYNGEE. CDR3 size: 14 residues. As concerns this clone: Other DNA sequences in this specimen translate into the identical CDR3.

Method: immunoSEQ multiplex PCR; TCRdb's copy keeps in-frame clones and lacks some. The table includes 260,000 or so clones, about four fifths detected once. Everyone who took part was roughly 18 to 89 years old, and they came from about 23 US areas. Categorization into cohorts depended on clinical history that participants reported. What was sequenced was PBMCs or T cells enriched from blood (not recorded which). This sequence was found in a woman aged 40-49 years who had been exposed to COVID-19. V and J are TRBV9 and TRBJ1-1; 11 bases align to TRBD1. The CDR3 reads CASSPGTGGTEAFF. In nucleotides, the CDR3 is TGTGCCAGCAGCCCAGGGACAGGGGGCACTGAAGCTTTCTTT.